This TCR beta chain was documented in a study of T cells in Graves' hyperthyroidism and ophthalmopathy. Whole-study results and caveats: Blood also contained most expanded thyroid clonotypes above 0.001.

Any patient presenting with uncontrolled infection, other autoimmune disease, pregnancy or lactation was left out. PBMCs were obtained from 10 ml fresh peripheral blood. Worth noting for this clonotype: Its target is not known.

Germline V gene lookup returns CDR1 DFQATT and CDR2 SNEGSKA (reference sequence). This CDR3 is built from 15 residues. Trimming at V came to 3 bases and at J to 5 bases, leaving 7 bases not matched to a gene. Amplification targeted TCR beta CDR3 regions from RNA transcripts. First-round RT-PCR with HTBI primers amplified the TCR CDR3 region. TCRdb independently ran MiXCR on the multiplex PCR reads; one entry per CDR3 protein. The sample consists of about 770,000 distinct CDR3 sequences, roughly a sixth of them appearing once. Material: blood. The chain carries TRBV20-1 and TRBJ2-2; 9 nucleotides align to TRBD2. This TCR was sampled from a woman between 45 and 60 years old with Graves' hyperthyroidism that later progressed to Graves' ophthalmopathy. CDR3 nucleotide sequence: TGCAGTGCTAGCGGCGGGGGGGAATTTACCGGGGAGCTGTTTTTT. This sequence encodes CSASGGGEFTGELFF.